These T cell receptor beta chains were read from a single sample in a study of T cells in localized non-small cell lung cancer. Using immunoSEQ multiplex PCR, the repertoire was profiled, and TCRdb retains in-frame clones only, with some absent. The repertoire consists of tens of thousands of clones, with just under 80% occurring once and the leading ten covering roughly 35%. Sequenced material: peripheral blood, taken before any cancer treatment. The receptor source for this set is a male donor aged 60 or older with stage II squamous cell lung carcinoma. Each CDR3 is given with its conserved first and last residue. D genes are given only for firm matches. Some rows have no size entry. The others give once, few or many, or a class for an expanded clone.

v_gene	j_gene	abundance	d_gene	CDR3aa	CDR3nt
TRBV11-2	TRBJ1-3	.	.	CASSVRVSQGRNTIYF	TGTGCCAGCAGCGTTCGAGTGTCCCAGGGGCGAAACACCATATATTTT
TRBV19	TRBJ2-7	.	.	CASSIRRGTSYEQYF	TGTGCCAGTAGTATTAGGAGGGGGACGTCCTACGAGCAGTACTTC
TRBV7-2	TRBJ2-2	.	.	CASSLEVDTGELFF	TGTGCCAGCAGCTTAGAGGTGGACACCGGGGAGCTGTTTTTT
TRBV19	TRBJ2-1	.	.	CASSISPGEYNEQFF	TGTGCCAGTAGTATTAGCCCAGGGGAGTACAATGAGCAGTTCTTC
TRBV11-3	TRBJ2-6	medium-sized	.	CASSTGHLSGANVLTF	TGTGCCAGCAGCACAGGACACCTATCTGGGGCCAACGTCCTGACTTTC
TRBV11-3	TRBJ2-1	.	TRBD2	CASSLRTRDNEQFF	TGTGCCAGCAGCCTCCGGACTAGAGACAATGAGCAGTTCTTC
TRBV5-1	TRBJ2-7	.	TRBD1	CASSLPDRDLYEQYF	TGCGCCAGCAGCTTGCCGGACAGGGATCTCTACGAGCAGTACTTC
TRBV19	TRBJ1-2	.	.	CASSKDSYGYTF	TGTGCCAGTAGTAAAGACAGCTATGGCTACACCTTC
TRBV9	TRBJ1-4	.	.	CASSVGLAKDEKLFF	TGTGCCAGCAGCGTAGGACTAGCTAAAGATGAAAAACTGTTTTTT
TRBV7-3	TRBJ2-3	.	TRBD2	CASSLRVSGGTDTQYF	TGTGCCAGCAGCTTAAGGGTTAGCGGGGGCACAGATACGCAGTATTTT
TRBV6-1	TRBJ2-4	.	.	CASSGVDIQYF	TGTGCCAGCAGTGGAGTTGACATTCAGTACTTC
TRBV2	TRBJ2-7	once	TRBD1	CASVTGQVTSEQYF	TGTGCCAGTGTAACGGGACAGGTCACCTCCGAGCAGTACTTC
TRBV7-9	TRBJ1-6	once	TRBD1	CASSLGGQGRSPLHF	TGTGCCAGCAGCTTAGGGGGACAGGGTCGTTCACCCCTCCACTTT
TRBV6-6	TRBJ2-1	few	TRBD2	CASSYPTSGGADEQFF	TGTGCCAGCAGTTACCCGACTAGCGGGGGGGCAGATGAGCAGTTCTTC
TRBV20-1	TRBJ2-1	.	TRBD2	CSARASGQFF	TGCAGTGCTAGAGCTAGCGGGCAGTTCTTC
TRBV4-2	TRBJ1-6	few	TRBD1	CASSQPQGDSPLHF	TGTGCCAGCAGCCAACCCCAGGGGGATTCACCCCTCCACTTT
TRBV7-3	TRBJ1-5	.	.	CASSYDMGDNQPQHF	TGTGCCAGCAGCTACGACATGGGGGACAATCAGCCCCAGCATTTT
TRBV6-6	TRBJ1-3	.	.	CASIPWGSGNTIYF	TGTGCCAGCATCCCCTGGGGTTCTGGAAACACCATATATTTT
TRBV25-1	TRBJ2-2	.	TRBD1	CASSDPRTGIGELFF	TGTGCCAGCAGTGACCCCCGGACAGGGATCGGGGAGCTGTTTTTT
TRBV5-1	TRBJ1-1	.	.	CASSLWAGEAFF	TGCGCCAGCAGCTTGTGGGCGGGTGAAGCTTTCTTT
TRBV2	TRBJ1-1	.	.	CASKEDRTEAFF	TGTGCCAGCAAGGAGGATCGGACTGAAGCTTTCTTT
TRBV28	TRBJ1-2	.	.	CASTFGGAYGYTF	TGTGCCAGCACCTTTGGGGGGGCCTATGGCTACACCTTC
TRBV28	TRBJ2-1	few	TRBD2	CRSGPSGSQEQFF	TGTAGGTCGGGGCCTAGCGGGAGTCAGGAGCAGTTCTTC
TRBV7-9	TRBJ2-7	.	.	CASSLFGSGPSYEQYF	TGTGCCAGCAGCTTATTTGGGTCAGGGCCCTCCTACGAGCAGTACTTC
TRBV29-1	TRBJ1-5	few	.	CSVADGGNQPQHF	TGCAGCGTTGCGGATGGCGGGAATCAGCCCCAGCATTTT
TRBV19	TRBJ2-7	few	.	CASGLNIIGEQYF	TGTGCCAGTGGGTTAAATATTATCGGGGAGCAGTACTTC
TRBV15	TRBJ2-2	.	TRBD1	CATSRLGQVTGELFF	TGTGCCACCAGCAGACTTGGACAGGTTACCGGGGAGCTGTTTTTT
TRBV28	TRBJ1-5	.	.	CASSTNTQPQHF	TGTGCCAGCAGCACCAATACCCAGCCCCAGCATTTT
TRBV10-3	TRBJ2-1	few	TRBD2	CAIRPGLGNNEQFF	TGTGCCATCAGGCCGGGACTAGGGAACAATGAGCAGTTCTTC
TRBV9	TRBJ1-1	.	.	CASSPGGGSRAFF	TGTGCCAGCAGCCCCGGGGGGGGCTCTAGAGCTTTCTTT
TRBV7-8	TRBJ2-2	few	.	CAARLNTGELFF	TGTGCCGCCCGTCTTAACACCGGGGAGCTGTTTTTT
TRBV11-2	TRBJ1-5	.	.	CASSLHQPQHF	TGTGCCAGCAGCTTGCATCAGCCCCAGCATTTT
TRBV5-1	TRBJ2-5	.	.	CASSPLGSQETQYF	TGCGCCAGCAGCCCTCTCGGGAGTCAAGAGACCCAGTACTTC
TRBV28	TRBJ1-2	few	TRBD1	CASSLFHRGQEGYTF	TGTGCCAGCAGTTTATTTCACAGGGGGCAAGAAGGCTACACCTTC
TRBV28	TRBJ2-3	.	TRBD1	CASSSWTGADTQYF	TGTGCCAGCAGTTCATGGACAGGAGCAGATACGCAGTATTTT
TRBV18	TRBJ2-1	few	TRBD2	CASSDPSGSNEQFF	TGTGCCAGCTCAGACCCTAGCGGGAGCAATGAGCAGTTCTTC
TRBV28	TRBJ1-4	.	.	CASSFNGRVGGEGEKLFF	TGTGCCAGCAGTTTTAACGGCAGGGTTGGGGGGGAAGGCGAAAAACTGTTTTTT
TRBV7-8	TRBJ2-3	.	.	CASSLEILGGTDTQYF	TGTGCCAGCAGCTTAGAGATTTTGGGAGGCACAGATACGCAGTATTTT
TRBV5-1	TRBJ1-4	.	.	CASSLFASGGNEKLFF	TGCGCCAGCAGCTTATTTGCGTCTGGAGGAAACGAAAAACTGTTTTTT
TRBV7-8	TRBJ1-1	.	.	CASSFPPGTRVTEAFF	TGTGCCAGCAGCTTCCCTCCCGGGACACGAGTCACTGAAGCTTTCTTT
TRBV29-1	TRBJ2-3	.	.	CSVAHTDTQYF	TGCAGCGTTGCCCACACAGATACGCAGTATTTT
TRBV5-1	TRBJ2-3	.	.	CASSVDTADTQYF	TGCGCCAGCAGCGTCGACACAGCAGATACGCAGTATTTT
TRBV5-5	TRBJ2-2	.	TRBD2	CASSVRLAGGVGELFF	TGTGCCAGCAGCGTCCGACTAGCGGGAGGGGTAGGGGAGCTGTTTTTT
TRBV7-3	TRBJ1-1	.	.	CASSLQVGMNTEAFF	TGTGCCAGCAGCCTACAGGTGGGGATGAACACTGAAGCTTTCTTT
TRBV5-5	TRBJ1-5	.	TRBD1	CASSSGQGYQPQHF	TGTGCCAGCAGCTCCGGACAGGGATACCAGCCCCAGCATTTT
TRBV7-9	TRBJ1-2	.	.	CASSLGGNYGYTF	TGTGCCAGCAGCTTAGGTGGAAACTATGGCTACACCTTC
TRBV13	TRBJ1-4	.	TRBD1	CASSLLGTDKETNEKLFF	TGTGCCAGCAGCTTACTGGGGACAGATAAAGAAACTAATGAAAAACTGTTTTTT
TRBV12-5	TRBJ1-1	few	.	CASGLATLNTEAFF	TGTGCTAGTGGTTTGGCCACACTAAACACTGAAGCTTTCTTT
TRBV21-1	TRBJ2-2	.	.	CASSKPTGQGSDGTGELFF	TGTGCCAGCAGCAAACCCACGGGACAGGGGTCCGATGGCACCGGGGAGCTGTTTTTT
TRBV7-9	TRBJ1-2	.	.	CASSVGGWRGYTF	TGTGCCAGCAGCGTAGGTGGTTGGAGGGGCTACACCTTC
TRBV30	TRBJ2-1	few	.	CAWSRGGSYNEQFF	TGTGCCTGGAGTCGGGGTGGGTCCTACAATGAGCAGTTCTTC
TRBV29-1	TRBJ2-5	.	TRBD2	CSVLGGEGETQYF	TGCAGCGTTTTGGGTGGGGAGGGAGAGACCCAGTACTTC
TRBV5-1	TRBJ2-7	.	.	CASSADGGRGQYF	TGCGCCAGCAGCGCGGACGGCGGGCGGGGGCAGTACTTC
TRBV18	TRBJ1-1	.	.	CASSPGSWRNTEAFF	TGTGCCAGCTCACCAGGGTCGTGGAGGAACACTGAAGCTTTCTTT
TRBV30	TRBJ2-3	.	TRBD2	CAWSLGLAYDTQYF	TGTGCCTGGAGCCTAGGACTAGCGTACGATACGCAGTATTTT
TRBV7-8	TRBJ2-7	.	TRBD2	CASSLSPSGAYEQYF	TGTGCCAGCAGCTTAAGTCCTAGCGGGGCCTACGAGCAGTACTTC
TRBV19	TRBJ2-7	.	TRBD1	CASSPALTGDEQYF	TGTGCCAGTAGCCCCGCGTTAACAGGGGACGAGCAGTACTTC
TRBV6-4	TRBJ2-2	.	.	CASSRGTGELFF	TGTGCCAGCAGCCGGGGGACCGGGGAGCTGTTTTTT
TRBV25-1	TRBJ2-1	many	.	CASSETSRPDNEQFF	TGTGCCAGCAGTGAAACCTCCCGGCCTGACAATGAGCAGTTCTTC